The clone carrying this T cell receptor beta chain was seen a few times. As yet, its antigen is unknown. The entry originates in a study of T cell repertoires in cytomegalovirus infection. General study findings and limits: The ex vivo response showed dominance by HLA-C-restricted CMV-specific TCR beta clonotypes.

TCRdb reanalysed the reads using MiXCR and keeps one entry per CDR3 protein. The sample lists approximately 120,000 distinct CDR3 sequences, around 32% occurring once. Sample: CD8+ T cells from cultured PBMCs, taken from culture after CMV antigen stimulation. The sequence was collected from a human donor in good health (CMV status not recorded). Some clones in this sample may be carry-over from other donors' samples.

DNA for the CDR3: TGTGCCAGCAGCTCCCTAGTAGAAGATACCGCTAACTATGGCTACACCTTC. Its translation: CASSSLVEDTANYGYTF. V is TRBV6-2 or TRBV6-3 and J is TRBJ1-2, with D hard to call. Germline V lookup: CDR1 MNHEY, CDR2 SVGEGT. The CDR3 length is 17 residues. The germline V and J ends were trimmed by 6 bases and 0 bases, with 20 bases remaining between them.